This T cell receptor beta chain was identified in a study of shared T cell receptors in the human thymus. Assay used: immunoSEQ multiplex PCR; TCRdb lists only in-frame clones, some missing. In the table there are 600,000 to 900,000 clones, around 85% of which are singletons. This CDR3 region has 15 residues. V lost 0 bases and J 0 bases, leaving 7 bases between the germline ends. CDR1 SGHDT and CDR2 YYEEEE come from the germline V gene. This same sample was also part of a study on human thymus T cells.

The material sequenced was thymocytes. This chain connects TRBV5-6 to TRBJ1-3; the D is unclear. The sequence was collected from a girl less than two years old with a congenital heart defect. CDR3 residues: CASSLALRSGNTIYF. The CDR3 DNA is TGTGCCAGCAGCTTGGCCCTGCGCTCTGGAAACACCATATATTTT.